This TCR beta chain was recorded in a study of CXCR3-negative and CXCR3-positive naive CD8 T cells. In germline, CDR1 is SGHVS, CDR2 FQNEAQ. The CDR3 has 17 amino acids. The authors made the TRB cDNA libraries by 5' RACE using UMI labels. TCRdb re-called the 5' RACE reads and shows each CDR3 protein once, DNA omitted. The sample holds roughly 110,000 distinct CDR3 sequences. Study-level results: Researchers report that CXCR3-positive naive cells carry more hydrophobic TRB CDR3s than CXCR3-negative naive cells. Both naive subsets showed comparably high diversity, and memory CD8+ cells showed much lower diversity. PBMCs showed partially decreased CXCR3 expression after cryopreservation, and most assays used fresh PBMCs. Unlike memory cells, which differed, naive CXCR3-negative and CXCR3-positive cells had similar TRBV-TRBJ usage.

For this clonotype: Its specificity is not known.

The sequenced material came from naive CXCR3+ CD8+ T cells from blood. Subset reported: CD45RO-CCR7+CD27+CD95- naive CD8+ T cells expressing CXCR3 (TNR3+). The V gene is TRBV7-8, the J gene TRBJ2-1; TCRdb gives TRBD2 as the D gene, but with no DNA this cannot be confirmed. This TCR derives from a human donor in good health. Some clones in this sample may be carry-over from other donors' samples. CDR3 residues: CASSLVTSGRGYNEQFF.